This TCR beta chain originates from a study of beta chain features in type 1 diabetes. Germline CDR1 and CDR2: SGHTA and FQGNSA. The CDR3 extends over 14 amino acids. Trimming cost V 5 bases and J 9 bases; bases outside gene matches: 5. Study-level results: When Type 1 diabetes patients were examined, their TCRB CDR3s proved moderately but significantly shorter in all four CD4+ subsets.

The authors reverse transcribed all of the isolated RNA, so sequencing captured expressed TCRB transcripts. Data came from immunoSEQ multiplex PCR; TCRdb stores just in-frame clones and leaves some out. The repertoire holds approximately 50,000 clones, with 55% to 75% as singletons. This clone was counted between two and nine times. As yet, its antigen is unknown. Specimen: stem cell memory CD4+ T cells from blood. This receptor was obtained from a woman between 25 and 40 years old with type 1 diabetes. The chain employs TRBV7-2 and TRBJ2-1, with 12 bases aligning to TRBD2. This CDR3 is CASSQTSGSLEQFF. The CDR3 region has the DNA TGTGCCAGCAGCCAGACTAGCGGGAGTCTTGAGCAGTTCTTC.